This T cell receptor beta chain derives from a study of blood T cell repertoires in COVID-19. In the study overall: Spain, Italy and the United States supplied samples that represented acute and convalescent COVID-19. The cDNA or gDNA used as material had been derived from T cells, B-cell-depleted T cells, or PBMCs.

The CDR3 is 14 amino acids. The V gene's germline CDR1 is SGHAT and CDR2 FQNNGV. The germline V and J ends were trimmed by 1 base and 8 bases, with 11 bases remaining between them. Source study methods: Researchers report that nucleated cell counts were estimated from reference gene primer amplification. Assay: immunoSEQ multiplex PCR; the TCRdb copy retains only in-frame clones and omits some. D and trimming were read from the DNA, whereas the V and J calls and clone size are those reported in that table. The profile shows tens of thousands of clones, roughly 85% of them singletons. The sample consisted of peripheral blood. This chain uses TRBV11-2 with TRBJ2-2, with TRBD2 as a possible D gene (7 bases). This TCR was sampled from a human donor in a cohort sampled during active or convalescent COVID-19. As DNA, the CDR3 is TGTGCCAGCAGCTTAGCGGGGGGCGGGGGGGAGCTGTTTTTT. It codes for CASSLAGGGGELFF.